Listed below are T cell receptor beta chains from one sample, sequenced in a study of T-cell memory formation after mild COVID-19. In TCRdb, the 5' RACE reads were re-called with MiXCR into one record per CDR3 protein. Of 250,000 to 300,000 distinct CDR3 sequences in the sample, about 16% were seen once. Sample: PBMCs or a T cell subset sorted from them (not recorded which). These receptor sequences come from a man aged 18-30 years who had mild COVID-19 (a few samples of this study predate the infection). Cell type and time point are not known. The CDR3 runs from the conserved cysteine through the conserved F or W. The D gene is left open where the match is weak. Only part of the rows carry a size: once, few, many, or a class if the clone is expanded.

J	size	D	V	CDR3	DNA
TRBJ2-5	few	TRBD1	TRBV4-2	CASSHADRDQETQYF	TGTGCCAGCAGCCACGCCGACAGGGACCAAGAGACCCAGTACTTC
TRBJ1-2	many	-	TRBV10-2	CASSGPIGTLGGYTF	TGCGCCAGCAGTGGCCCGATCGGGACTCTAGGTGGCTACACCTTC
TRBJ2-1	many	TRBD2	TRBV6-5	CASSESGGAYNEQFF	TGTGCCAGCAGTGAGAGCGGGGGGGCGTACAATGAGCAGTTCTTC
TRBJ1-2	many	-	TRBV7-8	CASSFGSGYTF	TGTGCCAGCAGCTTTGGGTCAGGCTACACCTTC
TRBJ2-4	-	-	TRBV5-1	CASSGDAPRGNIQYF	TGCGCCAGCAGCGGGGACGCACCCCGAGGAAACATTCAGTACTTC
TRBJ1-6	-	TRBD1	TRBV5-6	CASSLIQGGGSYNSPLHF	TGTGCCAGCAGCTTGATCCAGGGGGGTGGCTCCTATAATTCACCCCTCCACTTT
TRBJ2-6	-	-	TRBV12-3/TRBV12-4	CASSLAAGDSGANVLTF	TGTGCCAGCAGTTTAGCGGCTGGCGACTCTGGGGCCAACGTCCTGACTTTC
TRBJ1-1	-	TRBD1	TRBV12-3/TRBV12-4	CASSGVRGQMNTEAFF	TGTGCCAGCAGTGGGGTTAGGGGACAGATGAACACTGAAGCTTTCTTT
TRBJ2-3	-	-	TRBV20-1	CSARAPWGQTDTQYF	TGCAGTGCTAGGGCCCCATGGGGGCAGACAGATACGCAGTATTTT
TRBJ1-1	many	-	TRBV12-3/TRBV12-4	CASSLGPNTEAFF	TGTGCCAGCAGTTTAGGCCCGAACACTGAAGCTTTCTTT
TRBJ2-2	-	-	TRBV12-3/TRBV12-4	CASSLGLELFF	TGTGCCAGCAGTTTAGGGTTGGAGCTGTTTTTT
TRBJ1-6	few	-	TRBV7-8	CASSRGSDGMNSPLHF	TGTGCCAGCAGCCGTGGATCGGACGGAATGAATTCACCCCTCCACTTT
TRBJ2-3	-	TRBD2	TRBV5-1	CASSPVTSGSTDTQYF	TGCGCCAGCAGCCCCGTAACTAGCGGAAGCACAGATACGCAGTATTTT
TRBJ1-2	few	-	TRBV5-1	CASSFGIAGYTF	TGCGCCAGCAGCTTTGGGATCGCTGGCTACACCTTC
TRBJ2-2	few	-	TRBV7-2	CASSLAQAGELFF	TGTGCCAGCAGCTTAGCACAGGCCGGGGAGCTGTTTTTT
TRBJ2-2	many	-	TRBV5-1	CASSLVRTNTGELFF	TGCGCCAGCAGCTTGGTTCGGACGAACACCGGGGAGCTGTTTTTT
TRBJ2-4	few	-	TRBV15	CATSRRQGQQYF	TGTGCCACCAGCAGAAGGCAGGGGCAACAGTACTTC
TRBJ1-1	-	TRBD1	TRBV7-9	CASTPTGGGTEAFF	TGTGCCAGCACCCCGACAGGGGGCGGCACTGAAGCTTTCTTT
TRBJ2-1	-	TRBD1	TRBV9	CASSVAQGPQFF	TGTGCCAGCAGCGTAGCACAGGGGCCGCAGTTCTTC
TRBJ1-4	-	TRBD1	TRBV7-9	CASRPTWDSPSEKLFF	TGTGCCAGCAGACCGACCTGGGACAGCCCTTCTGAAAAACTGTTTTTT
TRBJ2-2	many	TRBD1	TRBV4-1	CASSWGTGDTGELFF	TGCGCCAGCAGCTGGGGGACAGGGGACACCGGGGAGCTGTTTTTT
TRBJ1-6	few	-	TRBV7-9	CASSLAGTLNSPLHF	TGTGCCAGCAGTTTGGCCGGGACACTTAATTCACCCCTCCACTTT